This T cell receptor beta chain emerged from a study of shared clonotypes between healthy human individuals. Study-level points and caveats: Clonotypes shared by all four sorted-subset donors had higher generation probabilities than non-shared clonotypes.

CD8 cells regarded as naive lacked CD45RO, were positively chosen for CCR7, and omitted terminally differentiated effector memory CD45RA+ cells. In regard to this clone: Its antigen is as yet unknown. This sample also contains other DNA sequences that code for the same CDR3.

Approximately 200 ng DNA, 30,000 or so T cell genomes, went into each sorted-subset replicate PCR. In the authors' methods: As immunoSEQ supplied junction-only sequences (without quality scores), filtering differed. The repertoire was sequenced with immunoSEQ multiplex PCR; TCRdb's copy has only in-frame clones and lacks some. Clone size and the V and J calls come from that table; the DNA yielded D and trimming. The sample records hundreds of thousands of clones, 92% being singletons. Sequencing was carried out using naive CD8+ T cells sorted from blood. This sequence originates from a man aged 25 to 45 in good health.

This chain's CDR3 is CASNSYEQYF. CDR3 sequence (DNA): TGTGCCAGCAACAGCTACGAGCAGTACTTC. The chain links TRBV6-1 to TRBJ2-7; no clear D gene. Germline lookup yields CDR1 MNHNS and CDR2 SASEGT. The CDR3 sequence is 10 residues long. Trimming stripped 7 bases from V and 3 bases from J, with 4 bases between.